These T cell receptor beta chains were read from a single sample in a study of blood T cell repertoires in COVID-19. TCRdb keeps only in-frame clones here, not all; method: immunoSEQ multiplex PCR. The table lists fewer than 300,000 clones, roughly nine tenths of them singletons, with approximately 12% in the top ten. What was sequenced was peripheral blood. All receptors come from a woman under 40 with COVID-19, enrolled during active disease. Both conserved end residues are trimmed from each CDR3. D genes are given only for firm matches. Not all rows give a size; the values are once, few, many and, for expanded clones, a class.

J | size | D | V | CDR3
TRBJ2-1 | . | TRBD2 | TRBV5-1 | ASGSGLADNEQF
TRBJ2-7 | once | . | TRBV13 | ASSLGTISSSYEQY
TRBJ1-1 | few | . | TRBV10-1 | ASSPSGVGNTEAF
TRBJ2-7 | . | TRBD1 | TRBV30 | AWSTGTGLYEQY
TRBJ2-1 | few | . | TRBV7-8 | ASSLASGNSYNEQF
TRBJ2-7 | . | . | TRBV5-6 | ASSLAGGGYEQY
TRBJ2-5 | . | TRBD2 | TRBV10-3 | AISESILASGGAYQETQY
TRBJ2-7 | . | . | TRBV5-4 | ASSIRQGGAYEQY
TRBJ1-2 | . | TRBD1 | TRBV6-5 | ASRAGQGYGYT
TRBJ1-4 | . | . | TRBV7-9 | ASSPPGGRGGEKLF
TRBJ2-1 | . | . | TRBV12-3/TRBV12-4 | ASREGLYNEQF
TRBJ1-2 | . | . | TRBV2 | ASSPDSYYGYT
TRBJ2-5 | . | TRBD1 | TRBV7-8 | ASSLSHRGQETQY
TRBJ2-2 | . | TRBD1 | TRBV19 | ATSSGTGGFANTGELF
TRBJ1-1 | . | TRBD1 | TRBV6-2/TRBV6-3 | ASSLTGGNTEAF
TRBJ2-1 | once | . | TRBV7-2 | ASSSGFGVPPDNEQF
TRBJ2-7 | . | . | TRBV5-6 | ASSPQSPGEQY
TRBJ1-2 | . | TRBD1 | TRBV7-9 | ASSLVLTGGHT
TRBJ2-2 | . | . | TRBV10-1 | ASSEGPGELF
TRBJ2-5 | once | TRBD1 | TRBV6-5 | ASSYSPGGPETQY
TRBJ2-6 | few | . | TRBV5-4 | ASSADSGANVLT
TRBJ2-6 | . | . | TRBV5-4 | ASSPPLTESSGANVLT
TRBJ1-4 | once | . | TRBV5-4 | ASSFGTATNEKLF
TRBJ2-7 | . | . | TRBV20-1 | SASSVRGYEQY
TRBJ2-1 | . | . | TRBV3-1/TRBV3-2 | ASSHTGTFNEQF
TRBJ2-7 | . | . | TRBV5-1 | ASARGKGFVDEQY
TRBJ1-5 | . | TRBD1 | TRBV28 | AVGRGPNQPQH
TRBJ2-3 | . | . | TRBV27 | ASISGADTQY
TRBJ1-6 | . | . | TRBV27 | ASSLSGHDSFNSPLH
TRBJ2-4 | . | TRBD1 | TRBV4-1 | ASSRMTGDGDIQY